This TCR beta chain emerged from a study of shared clonotypes between healthy human individuals. Study outcomes and limitations: Sorted-subset samples were not fully sequenced, rarefaction indicated.

The CDR3 is 13 amino acids. Per the germline V gene, CDR1 is GTSNPN and CDR2 is SVGIG (reference sequence). Trimming left V 2 bases short and J 5 bases short, with 10 bases between. CD45RO negativity and positive selection for CCR7 defined naive CD8 cells, a population that excluded terminally differentiated effector memory CD45RA+ cells. Each donor was a Caucasian adult residing in Nashville, Tennessee. The sample holds a few counts of this clone. The antigen remains unidentified. Sorted subsets were amplified in replicate PCRs using 200 ng DNA, roughly 30,000 T cell genomes. Sequenced by immunoSEQ multiplex PCR; TCRdb stores in-frame clones only, minus some. The top ten clones hold 1.5% to 2% of a sample with approximately 1.9 million clones, around 93% of them seen once.

Material for sequencing was naive CD8+ T cells from PBMCs. This receptor was obtained from a young man in good health. Some clones in this sample may be carry-over from other donors' samples. J is TRBJ1-5 and V is TRBV30, with unresolved D. CDR3 sequence reads: CAWSTMADQPQHF. The CDR3 nucleotides are TGTGCCTGGAGTACAATGGCGGATCAGCCCCAGCATTTT.